The subject of this entry is one T cell receptor (beta chain). As yet, its antigen is unknown. The data were obtained in a study of radiation and T cells in renal cell carcinoma. Study as a whole: Nephrectomy followed 15 Gy stereotactic body radiation by 4 weeks. Points from the study as a whole: No pretreatment tumor biopsies were available for baseline clonotypes. From baseline, blood top tumor clonotypes peaked at 2 weeks post-radiation.

With V trimmed by 3 bases and J by 3 bases, 5 bases remained unmatched. The germline gives CDR1 SGHRS, CDR2 YFSETQ. This CDR3 comprises 15 residues. The time point was: blood 2 weeks post-SBRT. Treatment here: 15 Gy SBRT to primary tumor, nephrectomy 4 weeks later. The patient's renal cell carcinoma had clear cell pathology. Profiling relied on immunoSEQ multiplex PCR, and the TCRdb table lists in-frame clones only, not all of them. Of about 130,000 clones listed, around 81% were seen once; the top ten hold 5.8%. Sequenced material: blood, taken from a patient whose treatment included radiotherapy and nephrectomy. J is TRBJ1-4 and V is TRBV5-1; 7 bases map to TRBD1. The receptor was isolated from a man aged 50-59 years with renal cell carcinoma. The CDR3 loop reads CASSSRQGSNEKLFF. CDR3 coding DNA: TGCGCCAGCAGCTCTCGACAGGGCTCTAATGAAAAACTGTTTTTT. The variable domain in full, with the rest retrieved from reference TRBV5-1 and TRBJ1-4, is KAGVTQTPRYLIKTRGQQVTLSCSPISGHRSVSWYQQTPGQGLQFLFEYFSETQRNKGNFPGRFSGRQFSNSRSEMNVSTLELGDSALYLCASSSRQGSNEKLFFGSGTQLSVL.